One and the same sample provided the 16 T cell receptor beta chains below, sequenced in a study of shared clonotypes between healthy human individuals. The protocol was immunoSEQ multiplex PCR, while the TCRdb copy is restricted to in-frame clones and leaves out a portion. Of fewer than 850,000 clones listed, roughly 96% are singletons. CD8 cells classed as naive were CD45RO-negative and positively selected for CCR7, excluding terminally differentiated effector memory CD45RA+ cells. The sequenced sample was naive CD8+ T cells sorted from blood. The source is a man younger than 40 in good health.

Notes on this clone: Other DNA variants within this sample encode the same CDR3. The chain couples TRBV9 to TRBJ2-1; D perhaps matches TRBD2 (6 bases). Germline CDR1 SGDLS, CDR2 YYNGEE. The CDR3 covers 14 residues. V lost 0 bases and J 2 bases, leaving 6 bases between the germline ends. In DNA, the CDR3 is TGTGCCAGCAGCGTAGGCGGGGCCTACAATGAGCAGTTCTTC. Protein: CASSVGGAYNEQFF.

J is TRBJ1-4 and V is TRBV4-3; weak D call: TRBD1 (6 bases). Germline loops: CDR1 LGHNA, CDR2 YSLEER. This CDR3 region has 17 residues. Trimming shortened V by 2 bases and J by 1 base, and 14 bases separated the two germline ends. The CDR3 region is CASSQWGAERTNEKLFF. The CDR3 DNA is TGCGCCAGCAGCCAATGGGGGGCAGAGAGAACTAATGAAAAACTGTTTTTT.

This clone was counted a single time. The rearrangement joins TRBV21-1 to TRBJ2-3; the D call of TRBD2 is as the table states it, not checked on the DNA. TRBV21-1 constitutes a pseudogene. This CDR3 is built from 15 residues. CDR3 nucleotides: TGTGCCAGCAGCAACACCCCGTGCGGGGCAGATACGCAGTATTTT. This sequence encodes CASSNTPCGADTQYF.

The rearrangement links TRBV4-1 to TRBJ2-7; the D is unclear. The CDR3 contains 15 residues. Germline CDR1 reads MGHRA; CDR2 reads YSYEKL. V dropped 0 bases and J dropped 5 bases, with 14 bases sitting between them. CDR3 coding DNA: TGCGCCAGCAGCCAAGATTACGGAACGAACAACGAGCAGTACTTC. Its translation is CASSQDYGTNNEQYF.

CDR3 nucleotides: TGTGCCAGTAGTGTAAGGGACAGGGGCTACGAGCAGTACTTC. Translating it yields CASSVRDRGYEQYF. The chain couples TRBV19 to TRBJ2-7; 10 bases line up with TRBD1. The J segment lost 3 bases and the V segment lost 5 bases, leaving 4 bases of the junction unmatched. This CDR3 has 14 amino acids. Germline loops: CDR1 LNHDA, CDR2 SQIVND (reference sequence).

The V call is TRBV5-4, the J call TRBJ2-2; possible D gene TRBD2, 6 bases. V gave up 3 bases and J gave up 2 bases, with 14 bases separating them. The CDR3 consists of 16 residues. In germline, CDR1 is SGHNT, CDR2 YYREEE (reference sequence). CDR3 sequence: CASSSFQRANTGELFF. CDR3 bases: TGTGCCAGCAGCTCCTTTCAGCGGGCCAACACCGGGGAGCTGTTTTTT.

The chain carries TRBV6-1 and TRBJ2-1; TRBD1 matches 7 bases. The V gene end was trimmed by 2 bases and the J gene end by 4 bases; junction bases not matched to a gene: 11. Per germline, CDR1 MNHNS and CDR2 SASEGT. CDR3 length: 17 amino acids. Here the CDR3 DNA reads TGTGCCAGCAGTGAATTCGAGGTCAGGGGGTCTTACAATGAGCAGTTCTTC. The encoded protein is CASSEFEVRGSYNEQFF.

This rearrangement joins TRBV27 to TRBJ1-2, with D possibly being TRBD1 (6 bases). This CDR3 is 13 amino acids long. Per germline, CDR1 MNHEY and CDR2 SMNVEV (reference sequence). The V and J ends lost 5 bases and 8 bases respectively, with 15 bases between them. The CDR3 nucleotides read TGTGCCAGCAGTAGAGCAGGGGATCGCGGCTACACCTTC. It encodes CASSRAGDRGYTF.

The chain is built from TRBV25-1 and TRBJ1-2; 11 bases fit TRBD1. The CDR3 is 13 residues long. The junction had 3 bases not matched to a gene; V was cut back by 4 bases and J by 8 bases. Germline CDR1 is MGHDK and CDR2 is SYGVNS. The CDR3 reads CASSGRDRGGYTF. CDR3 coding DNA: TGTGCCAGCAGTGGCCGGGACAGGGGGGGCTACACCTTC.

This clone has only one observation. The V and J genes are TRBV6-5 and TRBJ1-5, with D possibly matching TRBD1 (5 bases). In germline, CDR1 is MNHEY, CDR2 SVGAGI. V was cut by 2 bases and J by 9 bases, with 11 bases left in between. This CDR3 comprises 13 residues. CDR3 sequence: CASSYGGGLPQHF. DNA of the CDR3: TGTGCCAGCAGTTACGGGGGGGGTCTGCCCCAGCATTTT.

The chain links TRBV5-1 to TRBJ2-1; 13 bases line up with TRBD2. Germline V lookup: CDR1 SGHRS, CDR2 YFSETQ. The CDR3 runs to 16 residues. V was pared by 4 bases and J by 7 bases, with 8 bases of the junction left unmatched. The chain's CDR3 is CASSPGLAGPGNEQFF. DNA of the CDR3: TGCGCCAGCAGCCCGGGACTAGCGGGACCTGGGAATGAGCAGTTCTTC. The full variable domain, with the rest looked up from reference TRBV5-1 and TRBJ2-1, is KAGVTQTPRYLIKTRGQQVTLSCSPISGHRSVSWYQQTPGQGLQFLFEYFSETQRNKGNFPGRFSGRQFSNSRSEMNVSTLELGDSALYLCASSPGLAGPGNEQFFGPGTRLTVL.

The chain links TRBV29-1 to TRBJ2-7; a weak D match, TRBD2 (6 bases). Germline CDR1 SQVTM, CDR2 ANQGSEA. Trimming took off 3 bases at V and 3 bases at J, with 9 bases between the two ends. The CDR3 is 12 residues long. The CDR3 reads CSVELGGYEQYF. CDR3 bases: TGCAGCGTTGAGTTGGGGGGCTACGAGCAGTACTTC.

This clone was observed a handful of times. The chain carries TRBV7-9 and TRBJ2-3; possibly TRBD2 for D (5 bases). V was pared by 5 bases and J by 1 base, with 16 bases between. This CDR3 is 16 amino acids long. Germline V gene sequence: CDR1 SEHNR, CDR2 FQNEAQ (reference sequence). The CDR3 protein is CASSPLWGAGTDTQYF. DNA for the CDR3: TGTGCCAGCAGCCCACTGTGGGGAGCCGGCACAGATACGCAGTATTTT. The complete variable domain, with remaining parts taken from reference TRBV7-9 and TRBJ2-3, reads DTGVSQNPRHKITKRGQNVTFRCDPISEHNRLYWYRQTLGQGPEFLTYFQNEAQLEKSRLLSDRFSAERPKGSFSTLEIQRTEQGDSAMYLCASSPLWGAGTDTQYFGPGTRLTVL.

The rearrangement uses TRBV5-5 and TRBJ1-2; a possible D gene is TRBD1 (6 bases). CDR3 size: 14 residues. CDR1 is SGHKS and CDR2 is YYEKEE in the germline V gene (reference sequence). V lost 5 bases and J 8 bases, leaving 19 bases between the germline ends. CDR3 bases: TGTGCCAGCAGGACCGGGACACTCCAGGCAGGCTACACCTTC. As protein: CASRTGTLQAGYTF.

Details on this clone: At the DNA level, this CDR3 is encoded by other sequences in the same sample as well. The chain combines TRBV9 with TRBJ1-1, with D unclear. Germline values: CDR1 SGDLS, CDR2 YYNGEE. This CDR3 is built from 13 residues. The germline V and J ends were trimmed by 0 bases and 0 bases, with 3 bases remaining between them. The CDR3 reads CASSVDMNTEAFF. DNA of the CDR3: TGTGCCAGCAGCGTAGATATGAACACTGAAGCTTTCTTT.

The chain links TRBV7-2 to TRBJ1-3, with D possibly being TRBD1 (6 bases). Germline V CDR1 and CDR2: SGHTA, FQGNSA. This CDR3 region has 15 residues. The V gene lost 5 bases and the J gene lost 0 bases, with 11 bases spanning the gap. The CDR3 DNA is TGTGCCAGCAGCCTGGACAGAAGCTCTGGAAACACCATATATTTT. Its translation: CASSLDRSSGNTIYF.